Following are 26 T cell receptor beta chains from one sample sequenced in a study of T cell responses to AZD1222 COVID-19 vaccine. The table came from immunoSEQ multiplex PCR; TCRdb's copy has only in-frame clones and leaves some out. Altogether about 150,000 clones are present, more than 85% being singletons, with the ten largest covering roughly 1.6%. The source was peripheral blood, collected 28 days after the second AZD1222 dose. The receptors here all came from an adult who received the AZD1222 COVID-19 vaccine.

The chain combines TRBV25-1 with TRBJ1-2; D gene unclear. Trimming took off 4 bases at V and 2 bases at J, with 11 bases between the two ends. CDR3 size: 14 residues. CDR1 MGHDK and CDR2 SYGVNS come from the germline V gene. The CDR3 DNA reads as TGTGCCAGCAGTGGGGAAATAAAAAACTATGGCTACACCTTC. Translating gives CASSGEIKNYGYTF.

As to this clone: At one end, the junction sequence differs from germline, possibly due to a read error. This chain joins TRBV15 and TRBJ1-4; 8 bases are shared with TRBD1. This CDR3 region has 16 residues. Germline-derived CDR1 and CDR2 are LNHNV and YYDKDF (reference sequence). The CDR3, as DNA: TGTGCCACCAGCGGAGAAACAGGGGGGAAGAGCGAAAAACTGTTTTTT. Translated: CATSGETGGKSEKLFF.

This clone came up once. The chain couples TRBV7-6 to TRBJ1-2, with D possibly TRBD1 on 5 matching bases. Germline values: CDR1 SGHVS, CDR2 FNYEAQ. V was trimmed by 5 bases and J by 6 bases, leaving 13 bases between them. The CDR3 is 13 residues long. CDR3: CASSTSGEDGYTF. The CDR3 DNA sequence: TGTGCCAGCAGCACCTCGGGGGAGGATGGCTACACCTTC.

The rearrangement links TRBV28 to TRBJ2-5; TRBD1 might be the D (5 bases). V lost 10 bases and J 3 bases, leaving 6 bases between the germline ends. Germline V CDR1 and CDR2: MDHEN, SYDVKM. This CDR3 is 10 amino acids long. CDR3 region: CATREETQYF. Here the CDR3 DNA reads TGTGCCACCAGGGAAGAGACCCAGTACTTC. Combining the CDR3 with reference TRBV28 and TRBJ2-5 gives the whole variable domain DVKVTQSSRYLVKRTGEKVFLECVQDMDHENMFWYRQDPGLGLRLIYFSYDVKMKEKGDIPEGYSVSREKKERFSLILESASTNQTSMYLCATREETQYFGPGTRLLVL.

J is TRBJ2-7 and V is TRBV30; 9 bases fit TRBD1. The CDR3 sequence is 14 residues long. Trimming took 5 bases from V and 3 from J; bases not matched to a gene: 8. Germline CDR1 GTSNPN, CDR2 SVGIG (reference sequence). The CDR3 loop is CAWGRGQGDYEQYF. Written as DNA, the CDR3 is TGTGCCTGGGGGCGGGGACAGGGAGACTACGAGCAGTACTTC.

The V gene is TRBV28, the J gene TRBJ2-7; possibly TRBD2 for D (6 bases). This CDR3 region has 14 residues. From germline, CDR1 is MDHEN and CDR2 SYDVKM. V lost 3 bases, J lost 1 base, and 10 bases lay in between. CDR3 nucleotides: TGTGCCAGCAGTTTGGCGGGGAGATCCTACGAGCAGTACTTC. It translates to CASSLAGRSYEQYF.

V is TRBV2 and J is TRBJ1-5, with D uncertain. This CDR3 contains 13 residues. Germline V gives CDR1 SNHLY, CDR2 FYNNEI. The V and J ends lost 4 bases and 4 bases respectively, with 8 bases between them. CDR3 loop: CASSVVTNQPQHF. CDR3 in DNA: TGTGCCAGCAGTGTCGTGACTAATCAGCCCCAGCATTTT.

This clone was picked up a small number of times. V gene TRBV18 combines with J gene TRBJ1-5, with a tentative D call TRBD1 (5 bases). Between the trimmed V and J ends, which lost 2 bases and 1 base, there was a span of 15 bases. The CDR3 is made up of 17 amino acids. Germline V gene lookup returns CDR1 KGHSH and CDR2 LQKENI. CDR3 protein: CASSPRGRRGSNQPQHF. The CDR3 region has the DNA TGTGCCAGCTCACCAAGGGGCAGAAGGGGAAGCAATCAGCCCCAGCATTTT.

For this clone: A read error may produce the germline difference seen at one junction end. This CDR3 is also generated by other DNA sequences in the sample. The chain carries TRBV7-9 and TRBJ2-2; tentatively, D is TRBD2 (5 bases). The V gene's germline CDR1 is SEHNR and CDR2 FQNEAQ (reference sequence). This CDR3 is 14 amino acids long. CDR3 protein: CASSLTWGSGELFF. CDR3 coding DNA: TGTGCCAGCAGCCTCACGTGGGGTTCCGGGGAACTGTTTTTT.

The chain employs TRBV19 and TRBJ1-2; D is perhaps TRBD1 (6 bases). This CDR3 comprises 15 residues. Germline CDR1 reads LNHDA; CDR2 reads SQIVND (reference sequence). With 3 bases removed from V and 4 bases from J, the gap between germline ends came to 15 bases. As DNA, the CDR3 is TGTGCCAGTAGTATCGGCCAGGGGAGAGGCTATGGCTACACCTTC. As protein: CASSIGQGRGYGYTF.

The V call is TRBV28, the J call TRBJ2-1; TRBD1 agrees at 7 bases. The CDR3 totals 16 residues. V dropped 2 bases and J dropped 6; count of bases not matched to a gene: 10. Germline-derived CDR1 and CDR2 are MDHEN and SYDVKM. The CDR3: CASSLAGRGYPNEQFF. In DNA form, the CDR3 reads TGTGCCAGCAGTTTAGCGGGCAGGGGGTACCCCAATGAGCAGTTCTTC.

The chain combines TRBV6-5 with TRBJ2-1; D not resolved. The CDR3 has 11 amino acids. The V end was cut by 8 bases, the J end by 9 bases, with 11 bases between. Germline V CDR1 and CDR2: MNHEY, SVGAGI. DNA for the CDR3: TGTGCCAGCCTGTCTTTCGGTGAGCAGTTCTTC. It codes for CASLSFGEQFF.

In DNA form, the CDR3 reads TGTGCCAAGAGGGTCGTGAGCACTGAAGCTTTCTTT. Its translation: CAKRVVSTEAFF. This rearrangement joins TRBV6-4 to TRBJ1-1; D is undetermined. The germline V gene encodes CDR1 MRHNA and CDR2 SNTAGT. The CDR3 is 12 amino acids. Deletions cut 10 bases from V and 4 bases from J, with 13 bases between.

The genes are TRBV2 and TRBJ1-5; no clear D. This CDR3 region has 13 residues. Germline V gives CDR1 SNHLY, CDR2 FYNNEI. The V gene lost 3 bases and the J gene lost 4 bases, with 7 bases spanning the gap. Written as DNA, the CDR3 is TGTGCCAGCAGTGATATGGGGAATCAGCCCCAGCATTTT. Encoded protein: CASSDMGNQPQHF.

V usage is TRBV30 and J usage is TRBJ1-5, with D perhaps TRBD1 (5 bases). Trimming removed 3 bases at V and 2 bases at J, with 11 bases between. The CDR3 runs 14 residues. Germline V lookup: CDR1 GTSNPN, CDR2 SVGIG (reference sequence). The CDR3 bases are TGTGCCTGGAGCTGGGGAGGGGGCAATCAGCCCCAGCATTTT. Its protein is CAWSWGGGNQPQHF.

This chain joins TRBV6-5 and TRBJ1-5, with D perhaps TRBD1 (6 bases). There are 13 residues in the CDR3. V lost 4 bases and J 9 bases, leaving 13 bases between the germline ends. In germline, CDR1 is MNHEY, CDR2 SVGAGI. CDR3 nucleotides: TGTGCCAGCAGTTCTGACAGGTCTAGGCCCCAGCATTTT. This translates into CASSSDRSRPQHF.

This clone was counted once. The chain employs TRBV5-6 and TRBJ2-1; tentatively, D is TRBD2 (6 bases). The CDR3 totals 13 residues. Trimming cost V 1 base and J 8 bases, with 10 bases left between them. CDR1 and CDR2 from the germline V gene are SGHDT and YYEEEE. The DNA of the CDR3 is TGTGCCAGCAGCTTGAATGGCGGGGATGAGCAGTTCTTC. Amino acid sequence: CASSLNGGDEQFF.

J is TRBJ2-5 and V is TRBV9, with unresolved D. The CDR3 sequence is 14 residues long. Germline CDR1 and CDR2: SGDLS and YYNGEE. V was clipped by 0 bases and J by 4 bases, with 10 bases between them. CDR3 in DNA: TGTGCCAGCAGCGTAGGTAGCCGTCCAGAGACCCAGTACTTC. The encoded protein is CASSVGSRPETQYF.

The gene calls are TRBV2 and TRBJ1-1, with a tentative D call TRBD1 (6 bases). CDR1 and CDR2 (germline): SNHLY, FYNNEI. V was trimmed by 7 bases and J by 5 bases, leaving 11 bases between them. CDR3 length: 12 amino acids. Written as DNA, the CDR3 is TGTGCCAGCAAGCAAGGGGGGACTGAAGCTTTCTTT. Protein sequence: CASKQGGTEAFF.

This clone has just a few counts. The genes are TRBV5-4 and TRBJ1-1; 8 bases are shared with TRBD1. The CDR3 totals 17 residues. Trimming at V came to 4 bases and at J to 1 base, leaving 12 bases not matched to a gene. Germline values: CDR1 SGHNT, CDR2 YYREEE (reference sequence). The CDR3 reads CASSPGGAGGKNTEAFF. Here the CDR3 DNA reads TGTGCCAGCAGCCCAGGGGGCGCGGGAGGAAAGAACACTGAAGCTTTCTTT.

The chain uses TRBV19 and TRBJ2-1; no clear D gene. The CDR3 runs to 13 residues. With 7 bases removed from V and 0 bases from J, the gap between germline ends came to 7 bases. Germline V CDR1 and CDR2: LNHDA, SQIVND (reference sequence). CDR3 sequence: CASKTHSYNEQFF. The CDR3 DNA reads TGTGCCAGTAAGACTCACTCCTACAATGAGCAGTTCTTC.

This clone was seen a few times. The V call is TRBV5-5, the J call TRBJ1-1; tentatively, D is TRBD1 (5 bases). The V end lost 0 bases, the J end lost 2 bases, and 17 bases lay between the germline ends. CDR3 length: 17 amino acids. In germline, CDR1 is SGHKS, CDR2 YYEKEE (reference sequence). CDR3 bases: TGTGCCAGCAGCTTGGCCCGGGGCCCCTCTGAAAACACTGAAGCTTTCTTT. Translated, it gives CASSLARGPSENTEAFF.

This clone was found once. The chain links TRBV7-6 to TRBJ1-2; possibly TRBD1 for D (5 bases). The germline CDR1 and CDR2 sequences are SGHVS and FNYEAQ. The CDR3 length is 15 residues. V lost 5 bases and J 5 bases, leaving 18 bases between the germline ends. The DNA for the CDR3 is TGTGCCAGCAGCCCCACCCAGGGACCGCTGTATGGCTACACCTTC. It encodes CASSPTQGPLYGYTF.

This clone was picked up one time. The J gene is TRBJ1-2, the V gene TRBV6-5, with TRBD1 identical over 7 bases. Per germline, CDR1 MNHEY and CDR2 SVGAGI. The length of the CDR3 is 15 residues. The V gene end was trimmed by 6 bases and the J gene end by 6 bases; junction bases not matched to a gene: 13. CDR3 in amino acids: CASRKRDSGGDGYTF. CDR3 in DNA: TGTGCCAGCAGAAAACGGGACAGCGGAGGCGATGGCTACACCTTC.

V usage is TRBV5-1 and J usage is TRBJ2-3; 7 bases fit TRBD2. The CDR3 contains 15 residues. Losses at the gene ends were 3 bases for V and 0 bases for J; bases not matched to a gene: 4. Germline V gene data show CDR1 as SGHRS and CDR2 as YFSETQ. Here the CDR3 DNA reads TGCGCCAGCAGCTGGTCCGGGGGGAGCACAGATACGCAGTATTTT. Amino acids: CASSWSGGSTDTQYF.

The chain combines TRBV19 with TRBJ1-5; 7 bases map to TRBD1. V dropped 6 bases and J dropped 7; count of bases not matched to a gene: 6. Germline V gene sequence: CDR1 LNHDA, CDR2 SQIVND (reference sequence). The CDR3 loop spans 13 amino acids. As DNA, the CDR3 is TGTGCCAGTAGCCACACAGGGGCACAGCCCCAGCATTTT. This gives the protein CASSHTGAQPQHF.